One and the same sample provided the 17 T cell receptor beta chains below, sequenced in a study of cytomegalovirus exposure and HLA in healthy donors. The PCR made use of 60 Vbeta and 13 Jbeta primers. Profiling relied on immunoSEQ multiplex PCR, and the TCRdb table lists in-frame clones only, not all of them. The sample yields over 200,000 clones, 78% seen once. Sequenced input: PBMCs. Receptor source: a male donor in good health and CMV-seronegative.

V usage is TRBV6-5 and J usage is TRBJ1-3, with 8 positions matching TRBD1. Germline lookup yields CDR1 MNHEY and CDR2 SVGAGI. The CDR3 consists of 13 residues. With V trimmed by 8 bases and J by 6 bases, 6 bases remained unmatched. CDR3 region: CASGQGAENTIYF. The CDR3 DNA follows: TGTGCCAGCGGTCAGGGGGCGGAAAACACCATATATTTT.

The chain recombines TRBV18 with TRBJ1-3; TRBD1 agrees at 9 bases. With 2 bases clipped from V and 1 base from J, the junction kept 12 bases outside the gene matches. Germline-derived CDR1 and CDR2 are KGHSH and LQKENI. This CDR3 is 19 amino acids long. CDR3 in DNA: TGTGCCAGCTCACCAAGGGGACAGGGAACAGCTGGTTCTGGAAACACCATATATTTT. Translating gives CASSPRGQGTAGSGNTIYF.

The genes are TRBV7-9 and TRBJ2-2; TRBD2 matches 8 bases. CDR1 and CDR2 from the germline V gene are SEHNR and FQNEAQ (reference sequence). CDR3 length equals 16 residues. Unmatched junction bases numbered 8, after V lost 6 bases and J lost 2 bases. CDR3 residues: CASRPRAGGNTGELFF. The CDR3 DNA is TGTGCCAGCAGACCCAGGGCGGGAGGTAACACCGGGGAGCTGTTTTTT.

The chain is built from TRBV11-2 and TRBJ2-7; a possible D gene is TRBD1 (8 bases). The CDR3 length is 16 residues. Trimming stripped 3 bases from V and 3 bases from J, with 18 bases between. From germline, CDR1 is SGHAT and CDR2 FQNNGV. The CDR3 DNA sequence: TGTGCCAGCAGCTTGGAGGATACAGGGGGGGGCTACGAGCAGTACTTC. It is translated as CASSLEDTGGGYEQYF.

The genes are TRBV15 and TRBJ2-5, with a possible D match to TRBD2 (6 bases). This CDR3 comprises 18 residues. Germline V gene lookup returns CDR1 LNHNV and CDR2 YYDKDF (reference sequence). The V end lost 1 base, the J end lost 2 bases, and 20 bases lay between the germline ends. CDR3 in DNA: TGTGCCACCAGCAGAGTGTCCCCCCGACTAGAGAGACAAGAGACCCAGTACTTC. Protein sequence: CATSRVSPRLERQETQYF.

The chain carries TRBV9 and TRBJ1-3; 8 nucleotides line up with TRBD1. Germline V CDR1 and CDR2: SGDLS, YYNGEE. This CDR3 region has 15 residues. Trimming at V came to 0 bases and at J to 4 bases, leaving 3 bases not matched to a gene. The CDR3: CASSVGTGRGNTIYF. In nucleotides, the CDR3 is TGTGCCAGCAGCGTAGGGACAGGGAGGGGAAACACCATATATTTT.

The J gene is TRBJ2-5, the V gene TRBV5-1; tentatively, D is TRBD2 (5 bases). CDR1 SGHRS and CDR2 YFSETQ come from the germline V gene. Trimming stripped 1 base from V and 4 bases from J, with 8 bases between. The CDR3 is 13 residues long. The CDR3 reads CASSLSRGETQYF. The CDR3 DNA follows: TGCGCCAGCAGCTTGTCTCGGGGAGAGACCCAGTACTTC.

This chain uses TRBV2 with TRBJ2-7; TRBD1 aligns across 8 bases. The germline V gene has CDR1 SNHLY and CDR2 FYNNEI. V lost 4 bases, J lost 3 bases, and 11 bases stayed unmatched. The CDR3 is 16 amino acids. The CDR3 protein is CASSVRPGGTGYEQYF. The CDR3 DNA reads TGTGCCAGCAGTGTCCGCCCAGGGGGCACAGGCTACGAGCAGTACTTC.

The rearrangement links TRBV18 to TRBJ1-2; maybe TRBD1 (5 bases). Germline V lookup: CDR1 KGHSH, CDR2 LQKENI. This CDR3 region has 15 residues. V gave up 3 bases and J gave up 1 base, with 12 bases separating them. The CDR3 reads CASSPKGRGNYGYTF. CDR3 DNA sequence: TGTGCCAGCTCACCGAAGGGGAGGGGTAACTATGGCTACACCTTC.

V gene TRBV6-6 combines with J gene TRBJ2-1; D assignment may be TRBD1 or TRBD2 (6 bases each). The CDR3 is made up of 16 amino acids. V was pared by 7 bases and J by 0 bases, with 16 bases between. Germline assignment: CDR1 MNHNY and CDR2 SVGAGI (reference sequence). The CDR3 DNA reads TGTGCCAGCATTTTCTCGGGGGCCGGCTCCTACAATGAGCAGTTCTTC. It encodes CASIFSGAGSYNEQFF.

The chain has TRBV5-1 and TRBJ2-3, with 8 bases that match TRBD2. The V segment lost 0 bases and the J segment 4 bases; nucleotides outside the gene matches: 7. There are 16 residues in the CDR3. Germline CDR1 reads SGHRS; CDR2 reads YFSETQ. The chain's CDR3 is CASSLGTGGPSDTQYF. The CDR3 coding sequence is TGCGCCAGCAGCTTGGGAACGGGAGGGCCATCAGATACGCAGTATTTT.

The chain links TRBV18 to TRBJ2-7; TRBD2 matches at 15 bases. Germline loops: CDR1 KGHSH, CDR2 LQKENI. After removal of 0 bases from V and 5 bases from J, the junction contained 2 bases not matched to a gene. The CDR3 consists of 16 residues. The CDR3 spells CASSPPGLAGGDEQYF. The DNA for the CDR3 is TGTGCCAGCTCACCACCGGGACTAGCGGGAGGAGACGAGCAGTACTTC.

CDR3 nucleotides: TGTGCCAGCAGCCTATACAGGGGGCGCAACTATGGCTACACCTTC. Its protein is CASSLYRGRNYGYTF. The chain recombines TRBV27 with TRBJ1-2; TRBD1 aligns across 9 bases. The CDR3 covers 15 residues. Per germline, CDR1 MNHEY and CDR2 SMNVEV (reference sequence). The J segment lost 2 bases and the V segment lost 6 bases, leaving 7 bases of the junction unmatched.

On this clone itself: The sample contains more than one DNA sequence encoding this CDR3. The chain recombines TRBV5-1 with TRBJ2-1; 11 nucleotides align to TRBD1. This CDR3 comprises 15 residues. V shed 4 bases and J 4 bases; nucleotides not matched to a gene: 4. The germline V gene has CDR1 SGHRS and CDR2 YFSETQ. CDR3 nucleotide sequence: TGCGCCAGCAGCCCTGGGACAGGGGGTTACAATGAGCAGTTCTTC. It translates to CASSPGTGGYNEQFF.

This clone has a handful of counts. The V gene is TRBV11-2, the J gene TRBJ2-5, with D possibly TRBD1 on 6 matching bases. The CDR3 extends over 14 amino acids. Trimming removed 1 base at V and 5 bases at J, with 11 bases between. Germline assignment: CDR1 SGHAT and CDR2 FQNNGV. CDR3 nucleotide sequence: TGTGCCAGCAGCTTAGTGGCAGGGGAGGAGACCCAGTACTTC. It specifies CASSLVAGEETQYF. The full variable domain, in which reference TRBV11-2 and TRBJ2-5 provide the parts outside the CDR3, is EAGVAQSPRYKIIEKRQSVAFWCNPISGHATLYWYQQILGQGPKLLIQFQNNGVVDDSQLPKDRFSAERLKGVDSTLKIQPAKLEDSAVYLCASSLVAGEETQYFGPGTRLLVL.

The rearrangement links TRBV5-5 to TRBJ2-6; D is undetermined. Germline CDR1 reads SGHKS; CDR2 reads YYEKEE (reference sequence). CDR3 length: 17 residues. Trimming pared 1 base from V and 2 bases from J, leaving 13 bases between. In DNA form, the CDR3 reads TGTGCCAGCAGCTTGACCCTCACAGTCACTGGGGCCAACGTCCTGACTTTC. It specifies CASSLTLTVTGANVLTF.

This clone appeared a single time. The chain recombines TRBV6-5 with TRBJ1-3; a possible D gene is TRBD1 (5 bases). Germline CDR1 MNHEY, CDR2 SVGAGI. Trimming removed 6 bases from V and 4 bases from J, with 16 bases in between. The CDR3 length is 15 residues. The DNA of the CDR3 is TGTGCCAGCAGGGACCAGGGTCGGCGCGGAAACACCATATATTTT. This codes for CASRDQGRRGNTIYF.